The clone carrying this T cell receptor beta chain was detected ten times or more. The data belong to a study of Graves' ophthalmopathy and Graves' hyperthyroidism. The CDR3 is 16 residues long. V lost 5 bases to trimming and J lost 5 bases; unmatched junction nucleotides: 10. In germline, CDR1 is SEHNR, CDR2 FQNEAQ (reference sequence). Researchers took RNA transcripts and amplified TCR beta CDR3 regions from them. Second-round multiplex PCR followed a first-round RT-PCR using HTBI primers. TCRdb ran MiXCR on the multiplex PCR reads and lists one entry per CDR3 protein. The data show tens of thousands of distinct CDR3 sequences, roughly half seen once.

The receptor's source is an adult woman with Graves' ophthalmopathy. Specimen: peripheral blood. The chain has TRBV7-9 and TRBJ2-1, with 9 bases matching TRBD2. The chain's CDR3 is CASSPEGSGSHNEQFF. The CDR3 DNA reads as TGTGCCAGCAGCCCAGAGGGTAGCGGGAGCCACAATGAGCAGTTCTTC.